This T cell receptor (beta chain) appears in the sequencing data of a study of T cells in Graves' hyperthyroidism and ophthalmopathy. This clonotype was found a few times. Its target is not known. General study findings and limits: Among thyroid clonotypes expanded above 0.001, most also appeared in blood.

Hyperthyroidism had been newly diagnosed in patients aged 18 to 65, and its duration was under 2 months. Germline values: CDR1 LNHDA, CDR2 SQIVND (reference sequence). With V trimmed by 4 bases and J by 6 bases, 9 bases remained unmatched. There are 14 residues in the CDR3. The TCR beta CDR3 regions underwent amplification using RNA transcripts as the source. First-round RT-PCR with HTBI primers amplified the TCR CDR3 region. Via MiXCR, TCRdb re-called the multiplex PCR reads, giving one row per CDR3 protein. Here the sample spans 700,000 to 850,000 distinct CDR3 sequences, around 40% being singletons.

Sequenced input: blood. The rearrangement uses TRBV19 and TRBJ2-7, with 7 bases fitting TRBD1. This clonotype originated in a woman in her 40s with Graves' hyperthyroidism. CDR3 protein: CASSTDRVALEQYF. The CDR3 coding sequence is TGTGCCAGTAGTACCGACAGGGTCGCCCTCGAGCAGTACTTC. The full variable domain, in which reference TRBV19 and TRBJ2-7 provide the parts outside the CDR3, is DGGITQSPKYLFRKEGQNVTLSCEQNLNHDAMYWYRQDPGQGLRLIYYSQIVNDFQKGDIAEGYSVSREKKESFPLTVTSAQKNPTAFYLCASSTDRVALEQYFGPGTRLTVT.